The T cell receptor beta chain under discussion was sequenced for a study of early T cells in non-severe SARS-CoV-2 infection (dated by TCRdb to the early 2020s). General notes on the study: TCR sequencing used bulk RNA from unsorted whole blood, so alpha and beta chains could not be paired. Study-wide findings and limitations: Matching against VDJdb was skewed toward anti-spike CD8 responses, likely underestimated virus-specific expansions, and missed private and CD4 specificities.

The library relied on 5' RACE. Data came from a NextSeq 500. To correct for sequencing error and PCR bias, the TCR library protocol tagged individual cDNA molecules with unique molecular identifiers. Sequencing covered both TCR alpha and beta chains, and within each sample the abundances of alpha and beta sequences were tightly co-correlated. Regarding the original processing steps: Decombinator V4 was used to annotate the V gene, J gene and CDR3 of the TCR sequences. Expanded TCRs were defined as changing significantly between any two time points under a Poisson model with p below 0.0001. TCR abundances were normalised to the total number of TCRs sequenced in each sample and reported as counts per million. MAIT TCRs were defined by TRAV1-2 paired with TRAJ12, TRAJ20 or TRAJ33, and iNKT TCRs by TRAV10 paired with TRAJ18. VDJdb, accessed 1 November 2021, was searched for CMV, EBV and SARS-CoV-2 annotated TCRs, excluding TCRs annotated for multiple antigens. The public sequencing data were trimmed at Q25 with fastp and processed into clonotypes with MiXCR by TCRdb, which kept only in-frame beta chains. Entries are consolidated by CDR3 protein sequence, retaining the most common genes and DNA. These V and J calls rely on TCRdb rather than the paper's analysis. A total of 75,000 to 90,000 distinct CDR3 sequences appear in this sample, more than 9% of them only once. The top ten clonotypes cover around 7.5% of the sample.

In the germline V gene (reference sequence), CDR1 corresponds to GTSNPN and CDR2 to SVGIG. Deletion took 2 bases off V and 1 base off J, with a span of 2 bases between the germline ends. Measured from the cysteine to the phenylalanine, the CDR3 is 12 residues long. Of the read, only the CDR3 DNA is kept; its 36 bases are in frame from base 1. This clonotype turned up a few times. There is no known antigen for this receptor. One base away there is no much larger clone; base qualities are not given. The study was a case-control design nested within a healthcare worker cohort in London, UK, with weekly nasopharyngeal swab PCR tests and blood sampling. Healthcare workers were enrolled in the week of the UK lockdown, from 23 to 31 March 2020, and were followed every week for up to about 15 weeks.

The receptor comes from an adult who was a healthcare worker with PCR-confirmed SARS-CoV-2 infection or an uninfected control (not recorded which). Here the chain combines TRBV30 and TRBJ2-2; the D gene is not confidently resolved. The sequences come from whole blood, collected at baseline. The CDR3 is CAWSKNTGELFF. The DNA sequence is as follows: TGTGCCTGGAGTAAGAACACCGGGGAGCTGTTTTTT.